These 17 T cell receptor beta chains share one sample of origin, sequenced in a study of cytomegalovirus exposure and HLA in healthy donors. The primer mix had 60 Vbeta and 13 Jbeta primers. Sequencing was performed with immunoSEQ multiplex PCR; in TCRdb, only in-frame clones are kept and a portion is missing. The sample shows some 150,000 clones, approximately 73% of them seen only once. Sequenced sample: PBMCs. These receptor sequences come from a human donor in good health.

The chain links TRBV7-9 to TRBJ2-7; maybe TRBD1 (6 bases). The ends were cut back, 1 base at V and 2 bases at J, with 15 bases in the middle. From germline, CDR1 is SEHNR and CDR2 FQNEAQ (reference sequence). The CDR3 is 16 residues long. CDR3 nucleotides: TGTGCCAGCAGCTTAGACCCCGGGACACCTACCTACGAGCAGTACTTC. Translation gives CASSLDPGTPTYEQYF.

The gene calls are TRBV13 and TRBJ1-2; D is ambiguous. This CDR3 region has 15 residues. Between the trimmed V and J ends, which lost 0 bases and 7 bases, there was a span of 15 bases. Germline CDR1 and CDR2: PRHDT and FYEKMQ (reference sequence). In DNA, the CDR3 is TGTGCCAGCAGCTTAGGACGGTTGGGCGTTATTGGCTACACCTTC. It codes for CASSLGRLGVIGYTF.

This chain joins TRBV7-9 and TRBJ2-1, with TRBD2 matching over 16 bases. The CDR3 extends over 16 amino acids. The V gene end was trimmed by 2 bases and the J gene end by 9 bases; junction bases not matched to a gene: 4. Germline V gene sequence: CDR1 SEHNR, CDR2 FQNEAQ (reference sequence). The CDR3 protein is CASSLPGLAGGGEQFF. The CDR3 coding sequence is TGTGCCAGCAGCTTACCGGGACTAGCGGGAGGGGGTGAGCAGTTCTTC.

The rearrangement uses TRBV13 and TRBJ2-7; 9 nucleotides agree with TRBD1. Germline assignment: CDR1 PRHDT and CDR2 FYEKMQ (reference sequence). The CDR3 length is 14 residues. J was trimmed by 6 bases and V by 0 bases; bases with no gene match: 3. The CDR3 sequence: CASSLGDRGCEQYF. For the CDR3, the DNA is TGTGCCAGCAGCTTAGGGGACAGGGGCTGCGAGCAGTACTTC. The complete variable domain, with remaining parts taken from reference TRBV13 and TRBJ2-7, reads AAGVIQSPRHLIKEKRETATLKCYPIPRHDTVYWYQQGPGQDPQFLISFYEKMQSDKGSIPDRFSAQQFSDYHSELNMSSLELGDSALYFCASSLGDRGCEQYFGPGTRLTVT.

The CDR3 region has the DNA TGTGCCAGCAGTACAGGACAGGGGAACACTGAAGCTTTCTTT. It encodes CASSTGQGNTEAFF. The V call is TRBV27, the J call TRBJ1-1; the match to TRBD1 covers 8 bases. The CDR3 contains 14 residues. CDR1 is MNHEY, CDR2 SMNVEV, per germline (reference sequence). V lost 5 bases to trimming and J lost 1 base; unmatched junction nucleotides: 3.

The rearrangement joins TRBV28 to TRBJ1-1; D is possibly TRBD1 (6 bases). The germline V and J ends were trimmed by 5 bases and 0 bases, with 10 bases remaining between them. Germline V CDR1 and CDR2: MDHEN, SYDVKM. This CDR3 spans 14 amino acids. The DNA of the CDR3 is TGTGCCAGCAGTGTTACAGGGTTGAACACTGAAGCTTTCTTT. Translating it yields CASSVTGLNTEAFF.

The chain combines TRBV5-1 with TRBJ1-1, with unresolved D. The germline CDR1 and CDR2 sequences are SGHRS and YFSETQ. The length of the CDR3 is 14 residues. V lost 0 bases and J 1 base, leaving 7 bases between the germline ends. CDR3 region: CASSLGRGNTEAFF. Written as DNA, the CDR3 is TGCGCCAGCAGCTTGGGTCGGGGGAACACTGAAGCTTTCTTT.

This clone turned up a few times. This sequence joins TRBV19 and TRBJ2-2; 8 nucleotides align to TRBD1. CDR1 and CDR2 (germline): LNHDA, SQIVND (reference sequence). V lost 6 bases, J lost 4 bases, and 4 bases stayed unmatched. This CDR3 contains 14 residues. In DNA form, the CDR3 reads TGTGCCAGTAGGCAGGGGGCCGGCACCGGGGAGCTGTTTTTT. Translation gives CASRQGAGTGELFF.

The chain's CDR3 is CASSEARGYNEQFF. CDR3 nucleotide sequence: TGTGCCAGCAGTGAAGCAAGGGGGTACAATGAGCAGTTCTTC. This chain uses TRBV6-1 with TRBJ2-1; weak D call: TRBD1 (6 bases). Germline V lookup: CDR1 MNHNS, CDR2 SASEGT. This CDR3 has 14 amino acids. The V gene lost 0 bases and the J gene lost 4 bases, with 7 bases spanning the gap.

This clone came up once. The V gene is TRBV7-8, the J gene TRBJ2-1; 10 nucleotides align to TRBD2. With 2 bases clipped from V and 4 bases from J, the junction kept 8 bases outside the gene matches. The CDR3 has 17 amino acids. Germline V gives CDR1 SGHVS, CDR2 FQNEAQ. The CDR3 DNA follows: TGTGCCAGCAGCTTAAGAGGGCTAGCGGGGGTATACAATGAGCAGTTCTTC. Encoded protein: CASSLRGLAGVYNEQFF.

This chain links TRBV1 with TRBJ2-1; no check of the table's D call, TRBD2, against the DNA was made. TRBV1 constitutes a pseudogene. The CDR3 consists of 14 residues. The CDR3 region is CTSRGRALVNEQFF. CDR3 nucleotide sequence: TGCACCAGCCGCGGGAGGGCCTTAGTAAATGAGCAGTTCTTC.

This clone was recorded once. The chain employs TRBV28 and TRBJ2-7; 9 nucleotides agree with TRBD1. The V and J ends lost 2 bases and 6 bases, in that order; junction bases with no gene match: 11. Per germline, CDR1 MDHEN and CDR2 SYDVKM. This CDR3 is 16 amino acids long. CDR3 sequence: CASSLRLTGGKVEQYF. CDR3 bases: TGTGCCAGCAGTTTAAGGTTGACAGGGGGGAAGGTCGAGCAGTACTTC.

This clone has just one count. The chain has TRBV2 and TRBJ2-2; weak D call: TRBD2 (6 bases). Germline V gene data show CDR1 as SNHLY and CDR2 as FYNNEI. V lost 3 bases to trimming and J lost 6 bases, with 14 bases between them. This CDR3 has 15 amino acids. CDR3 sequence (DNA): TGTGCCAGCAGTGACAGTCGGGAGTACCCCGGGGAGCTGTTTTTT. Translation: CASSDSREYPGELFF.

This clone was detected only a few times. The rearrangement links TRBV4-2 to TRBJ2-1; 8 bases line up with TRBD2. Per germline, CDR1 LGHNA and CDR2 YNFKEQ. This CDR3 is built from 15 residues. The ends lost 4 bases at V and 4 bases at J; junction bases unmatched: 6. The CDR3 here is CASSPLAASYNEQFF. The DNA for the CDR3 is TGTGCCAGCAGCCCACTAGCGGCAAGTTACAATGAGCAGTTCTTC.

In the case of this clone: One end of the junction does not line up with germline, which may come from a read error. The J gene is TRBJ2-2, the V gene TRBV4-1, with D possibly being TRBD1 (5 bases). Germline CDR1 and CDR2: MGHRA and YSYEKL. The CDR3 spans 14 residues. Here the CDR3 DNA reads TGCGCCAGCAGCCAAGCAGGGAACCCCGGGGAGCTGTTTTTT. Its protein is CASSQAGNPGELFF.

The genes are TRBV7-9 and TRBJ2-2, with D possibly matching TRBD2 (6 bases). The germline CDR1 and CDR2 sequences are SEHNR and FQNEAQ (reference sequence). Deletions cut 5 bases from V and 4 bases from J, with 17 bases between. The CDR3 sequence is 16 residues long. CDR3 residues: CASSLTSPSGTGELFF. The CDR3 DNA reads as TGTGCCAGCAGCCTCACTAGCCCGAGTGGCACCGGGGAGCTGTTTTTT.

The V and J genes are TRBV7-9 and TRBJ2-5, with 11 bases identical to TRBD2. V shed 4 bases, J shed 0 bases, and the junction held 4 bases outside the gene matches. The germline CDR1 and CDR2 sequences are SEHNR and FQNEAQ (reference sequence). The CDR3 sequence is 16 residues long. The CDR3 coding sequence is TGTGCCAGCAGCTCGGGGACTAGCGGCTACCAAGAGACCCAGTACTTC. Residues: CASSSGTSGYQETQYF.